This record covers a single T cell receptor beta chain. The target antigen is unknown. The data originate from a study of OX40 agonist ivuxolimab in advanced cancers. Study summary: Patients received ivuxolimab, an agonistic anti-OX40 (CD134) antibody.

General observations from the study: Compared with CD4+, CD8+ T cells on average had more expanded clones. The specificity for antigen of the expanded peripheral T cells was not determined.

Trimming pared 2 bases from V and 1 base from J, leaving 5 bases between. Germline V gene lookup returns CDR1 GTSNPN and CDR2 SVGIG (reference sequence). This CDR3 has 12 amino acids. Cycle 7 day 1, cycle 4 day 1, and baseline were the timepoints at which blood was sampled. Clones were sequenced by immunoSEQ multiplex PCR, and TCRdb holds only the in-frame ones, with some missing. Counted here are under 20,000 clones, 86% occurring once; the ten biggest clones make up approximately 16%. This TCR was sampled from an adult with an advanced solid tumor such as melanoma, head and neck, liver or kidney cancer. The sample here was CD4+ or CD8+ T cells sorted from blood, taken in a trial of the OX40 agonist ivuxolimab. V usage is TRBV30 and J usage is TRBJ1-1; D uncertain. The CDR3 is CAWSFWNTEAFF. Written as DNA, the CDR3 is TGTGCCTGGAGTTTTTGGAACACTGAAGCTTTCTTT.